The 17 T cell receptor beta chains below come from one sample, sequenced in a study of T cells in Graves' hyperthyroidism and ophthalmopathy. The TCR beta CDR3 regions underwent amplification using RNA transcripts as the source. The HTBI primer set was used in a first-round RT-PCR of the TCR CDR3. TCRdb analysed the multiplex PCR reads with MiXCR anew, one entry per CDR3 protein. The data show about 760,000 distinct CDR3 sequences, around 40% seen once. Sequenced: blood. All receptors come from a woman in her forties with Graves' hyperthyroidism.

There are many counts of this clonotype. The CDR3 bases are TGTGCCAGCAGTTTCGCGGGACAGGGTAATGAAAAACTGTTTTTT. Encoded protein: CASSFAGQGNEKLFF. The V call is TRBV12-3 or TRBV12-4, the J call TRBJ1-4, with 9 bases lining up with TRBD1. The CDR3 extends over 15 amino acids. V dropped 3 bases and J dropped 4; count of bases not matched to a gene: 3.

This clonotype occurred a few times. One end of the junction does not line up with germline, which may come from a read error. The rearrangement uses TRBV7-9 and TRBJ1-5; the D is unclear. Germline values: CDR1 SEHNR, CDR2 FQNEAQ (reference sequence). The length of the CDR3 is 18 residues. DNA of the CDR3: TGCGCCAGCAGCCAAGCCGGCCTGGTGTGGGATAGCAATCAGCCCCAGCATTTT. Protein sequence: CASSQAGLVWDSNQPQHF.

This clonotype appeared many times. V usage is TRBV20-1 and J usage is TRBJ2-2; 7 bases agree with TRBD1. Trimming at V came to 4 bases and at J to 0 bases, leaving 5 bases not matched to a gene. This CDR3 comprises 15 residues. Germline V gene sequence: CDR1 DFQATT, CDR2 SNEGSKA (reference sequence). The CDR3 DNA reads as TGCAGTGCTAATGCGCAGGGGGCGAACACCGGGGAGCTGTTTTTT. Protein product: CSANAQGANTGELFF.

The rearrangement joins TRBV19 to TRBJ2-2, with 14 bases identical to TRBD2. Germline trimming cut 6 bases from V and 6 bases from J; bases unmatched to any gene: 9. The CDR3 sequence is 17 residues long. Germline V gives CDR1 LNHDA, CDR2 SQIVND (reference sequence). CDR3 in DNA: TGTGCCAGTAGGGGACTAGCGGGAGAAGTTCCGGCCGGGGAGCTGTTTTTT. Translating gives CASRGLAGEVPAGELFF.

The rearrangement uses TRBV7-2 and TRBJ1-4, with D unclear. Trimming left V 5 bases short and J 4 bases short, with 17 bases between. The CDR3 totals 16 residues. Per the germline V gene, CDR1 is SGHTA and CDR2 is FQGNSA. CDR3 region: CASSQEWPSLNEKLFF. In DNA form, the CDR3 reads TGTGCCAGCAGCCAAGAATGGCCTAGCCTTAATGAAAAACTGTTTTTT.

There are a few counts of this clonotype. DNA of the CDR3: TGTGCCAGCAGCCCCGGACAGGGGGCGCCCCAGGGCAACTATGGCTACACCTTC. Its protein is CASSPGQGAPQGNYGYTF. This rearrangement joins TRBV7-6 to TRBJ1-2; 11 bases are a match to TRBD1. V shed 5 bases and J 2 bases; nucleotides not matched to a gene: 13. This CDR3 region has 18 residues. The germline V gene encodes CDR1 SGHVS and CDR2 FNYEAQ.

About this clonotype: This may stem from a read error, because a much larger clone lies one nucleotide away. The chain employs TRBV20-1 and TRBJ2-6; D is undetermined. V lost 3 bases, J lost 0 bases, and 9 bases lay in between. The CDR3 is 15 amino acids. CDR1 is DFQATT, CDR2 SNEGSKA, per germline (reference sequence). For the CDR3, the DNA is TGCAGTGCTAGTGATCTTGGCTCTGGGGCCAACGTCCTGACTTTC. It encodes CSASDLGSGANVLTF.

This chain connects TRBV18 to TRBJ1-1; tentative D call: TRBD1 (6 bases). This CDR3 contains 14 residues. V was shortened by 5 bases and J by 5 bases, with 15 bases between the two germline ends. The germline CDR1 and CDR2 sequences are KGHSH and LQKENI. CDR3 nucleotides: TGTGCCAGCTCAGTTTCCGGGACAACAACTGAAGCTTTCTTT. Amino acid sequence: CASSVSGTTTEAFF.

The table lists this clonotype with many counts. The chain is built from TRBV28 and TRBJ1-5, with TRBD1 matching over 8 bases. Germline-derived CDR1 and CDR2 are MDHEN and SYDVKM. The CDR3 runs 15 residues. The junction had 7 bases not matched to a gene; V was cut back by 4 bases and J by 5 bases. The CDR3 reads CASSSSGTGYQPQHF. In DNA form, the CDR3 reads TGTGCCAGCAGTTCCTCCGGGACAGGCTATCAGCCCCAGCATTTT.

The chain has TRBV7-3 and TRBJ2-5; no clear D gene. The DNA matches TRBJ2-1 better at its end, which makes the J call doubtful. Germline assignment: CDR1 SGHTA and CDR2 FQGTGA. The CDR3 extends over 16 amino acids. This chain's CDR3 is CASSLPSNPSYNEQFF. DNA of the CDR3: TGTGCCAGCAGCTTACCCTCAAACCCCTCCTACAATGAGCAGTTCTTC.

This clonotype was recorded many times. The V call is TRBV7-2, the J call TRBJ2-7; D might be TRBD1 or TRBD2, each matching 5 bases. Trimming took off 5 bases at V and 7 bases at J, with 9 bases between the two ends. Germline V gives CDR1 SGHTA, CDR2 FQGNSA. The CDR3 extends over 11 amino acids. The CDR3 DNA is TGTGCCAGCAGCCGGGGACGGGAGCAGTACTTC. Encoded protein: CASSRGREQYF.

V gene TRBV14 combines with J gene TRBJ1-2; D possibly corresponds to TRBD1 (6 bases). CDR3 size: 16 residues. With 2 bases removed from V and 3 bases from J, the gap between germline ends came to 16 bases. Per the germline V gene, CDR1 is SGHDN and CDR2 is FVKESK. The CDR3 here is CASSQLPGQLDYGYTF. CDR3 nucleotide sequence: TGTGCCAGCAGCCAACTCCCCGGACAGTTAGACTATGGCTACACCTTC.

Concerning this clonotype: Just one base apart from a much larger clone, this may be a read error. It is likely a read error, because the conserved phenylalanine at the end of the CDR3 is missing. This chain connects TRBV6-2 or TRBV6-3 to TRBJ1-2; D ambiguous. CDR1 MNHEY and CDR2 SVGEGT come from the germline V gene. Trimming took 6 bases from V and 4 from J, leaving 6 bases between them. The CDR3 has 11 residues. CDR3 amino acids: CASRQLYGYTL. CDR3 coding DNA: TGTGCCAGCAGGCAGCTCTATGGCTACACCCTC.

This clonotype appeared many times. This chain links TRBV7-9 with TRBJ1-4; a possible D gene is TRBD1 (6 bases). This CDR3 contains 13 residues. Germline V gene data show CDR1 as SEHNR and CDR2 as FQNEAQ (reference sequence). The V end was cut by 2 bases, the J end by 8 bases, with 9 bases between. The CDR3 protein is CASSLQGSEKLFF. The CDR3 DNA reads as TGTGCCAGCAGCTTACAGGGGAGCGAAAAACTGTTTTTT.

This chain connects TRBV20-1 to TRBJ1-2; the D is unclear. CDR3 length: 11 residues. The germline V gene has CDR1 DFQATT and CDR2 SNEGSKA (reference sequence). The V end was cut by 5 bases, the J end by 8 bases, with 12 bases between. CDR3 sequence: CSAGPQTGYTF. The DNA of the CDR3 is TGCAGTGCTGGACCACAGACCGGCTACACCTTC.

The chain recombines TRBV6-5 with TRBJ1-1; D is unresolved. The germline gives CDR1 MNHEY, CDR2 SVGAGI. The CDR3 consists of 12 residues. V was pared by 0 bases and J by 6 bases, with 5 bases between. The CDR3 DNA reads TGTGCCAGCAGTTACTCTGGGGCTGAAGCTTTCTTT. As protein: CASSYSGAEAFF.

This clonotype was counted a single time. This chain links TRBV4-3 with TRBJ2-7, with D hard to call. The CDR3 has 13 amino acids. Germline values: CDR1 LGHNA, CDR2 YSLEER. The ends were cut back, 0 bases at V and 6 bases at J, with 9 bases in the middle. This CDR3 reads CASSQEWGIEQYF. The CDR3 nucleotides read TGCGCCAGCAGCCAAGAATGGGGAATCGAGCAGTACTTC.